This TCR beta chain was captured in a study of cytomegalovirus exposure and HLA in healthy donors. With 60 Vbeta and 13 Jbeta primers, the PCR was carried out. Generated by immunoSEQ multiplex PCR, the TCRdb table keeps only in-frame clones and is missing some. The sample carries 70,000 to 100,000 clones, 67% recorded once. Turning to this clone: Its antigen is not identified.

Findings of the study overall: Later analysis identified 15,000 to 20,000 TCR beta sequences associated with HLA alleles, using a false discovery rate threshold of 0.05. Researchers reportedly found TCR beta sequences accurately predicted most subjects' HLA-A and HLA-B alleles. Earlier analysis yielded a pattern in which most TCR beta V segments were productive about 90% or about 30% of the time.

This clonotype originated in a woman aged 45-65 years in good health and CMV-seropositive. The sequenced material came from PBMCs.

This chain's CDR3 is CARLTGTGRTGELFF. The CDR3 DNA is TGTGCCAGACTGACCGGGACAGGGAGGACCGGGGAGCTGTTTTTT. J is TRBJ2-2 and V is TRBV2, with 9 positions matching TRBD1. CDR3 length: 15 residues. CDR1 SNHLY and CDR2 FYNNEI come from the germline V gene. After removal of 9 bases from V and 5 bases from J, the junction contained 10 bases not matched to a gene.